This T cell receptor (beta chain) was sequenced for a study of blood T cell repertoires in COVID-19. Study overall: Donors in the United States, Italy and Spain gave samples during acute or convalescent COVID-19.

Seattle researchers signed up patients amid active infection and tracked them longitudinally. This CDR3 has 16 residues. The J segment lost 7 bases and the V segment lost 5 bases, leaving 10 bases of the junction unmatched. Germline CDR1 SGHTA, CDR2 FQGNSA. TCRdb's table, derived via immunoSEQ multiplex PCR, lists solely in-frame clones and lacks some. The data contain roughly 290,000 clones, roughly 84% of them singletons. The origin of this receptor is a person between 70 and 80 years old with COVID-19, enrolled during active disease. Sequencing was carried out using peripheral blood. The rearrangement links TRBV7-2 to TRBJ1-5; 11 bases fit TRBD1. As DNA, the CDR3 is TGTGCCAGCAGCATGGACAGGGGGCGAATCGGGCAGCCCCAGCATTTT. Protein product: CASSMDRGRIGQPQHF.